This T cell receptor (beta chain) was sequenced for a study of shared clonotypes between healthy human individuals. Whole-study results and caveats: An effect of sequencing depth on clonotype sharing among donors was expected. The study found about 5% of naive CD4 clonotypes shared across a handful of donors.

Naive-designated CD8 cells lacked CD45RO, were positively enriched for CCR7, and omitted terminally differentiated effector memory CD45RA+ cells. Sorted-subset replicate PCRs used about 0.2 ug of genomic DNA. This amount corresponded to 33,000 or so T cell genomes. Only in-frame clones appear in the TCRdb table, and some are missing; sequencing was by immunoSEQ multiplex PCR. The sample has millions of clones; over 85% are singletons. Trimming cost V 0 bases and J 4 bases, with 15 bases left between them. In germline, CDR1 is LGHNA, CDR2 YSLEER. This CDR3 comprises 16 residues. Worth noting for this clone: What it binds is unknown.

This sequence joins TRBV4-3 and TRBJ1-2; D remains ambiguous. This clonotype originated in a man in his late teens or twenties in good health. Sequenced material: naive CD8+ T cells sorted from blood. Written as DNA, the CDR3 is TGCGCCAGCAGCCAAGATCTAATGGGGAACGGCTATGGCTACACCTTC. Translated: CASSQDLMGNGYGYTF.